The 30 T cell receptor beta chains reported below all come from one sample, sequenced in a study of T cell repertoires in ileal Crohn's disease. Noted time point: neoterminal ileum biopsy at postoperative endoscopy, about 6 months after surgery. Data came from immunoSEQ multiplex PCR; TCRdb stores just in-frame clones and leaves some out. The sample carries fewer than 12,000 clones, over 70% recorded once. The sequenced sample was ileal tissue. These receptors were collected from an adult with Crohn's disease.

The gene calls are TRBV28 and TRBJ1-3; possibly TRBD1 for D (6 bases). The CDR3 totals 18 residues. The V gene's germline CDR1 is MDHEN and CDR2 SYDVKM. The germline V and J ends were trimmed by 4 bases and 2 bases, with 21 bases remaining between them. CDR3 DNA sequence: TGTGCCAGCAGTTCCACCCACGGCGGGGGCGTCGCTGGAAACACCATATATTTT. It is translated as CASSSTHGGGVAGNTIYF.

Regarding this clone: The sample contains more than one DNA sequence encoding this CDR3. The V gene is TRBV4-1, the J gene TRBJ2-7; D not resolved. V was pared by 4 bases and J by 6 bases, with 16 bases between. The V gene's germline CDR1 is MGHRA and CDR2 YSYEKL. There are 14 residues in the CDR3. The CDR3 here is CASSRSLNTGEQYF. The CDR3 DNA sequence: TGCGCCAGCAGCCGTTCTCTTAACACGGGCGAGCAGTACTTC.

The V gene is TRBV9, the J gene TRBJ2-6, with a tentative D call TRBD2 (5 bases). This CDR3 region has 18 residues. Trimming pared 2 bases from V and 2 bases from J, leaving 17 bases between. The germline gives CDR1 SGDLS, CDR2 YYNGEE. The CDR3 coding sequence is TGTGCCAGCAGCGTTGGCCGGGGAAGCGGCGCTGGGGCCAACGTCCTGACTTTC. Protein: CASSVGRGSGAGANVLTF.

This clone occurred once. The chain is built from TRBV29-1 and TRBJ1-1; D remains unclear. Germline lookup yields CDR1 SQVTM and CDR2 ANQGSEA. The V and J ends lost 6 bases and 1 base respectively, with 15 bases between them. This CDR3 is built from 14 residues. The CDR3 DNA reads TGCAGCGTAGTCCAACAGCTGGAGAACACTGAAGCTTTCTTT. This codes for CSVVQQLENTEAFF.

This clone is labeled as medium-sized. The CDR3 region has the DNA TGCGCCAGCAGCCCGAAGGGAGAGGGGACAGGGTACAATGAGCAGTTCTTC. It yields the protein CASSPKGEGTGYNEQFF. The chain uses TRBV4-1 and TRBJ2-1; 9 nucleotides align to TRBD1. With V trimmed by 4 bases and J by 4 bases, 11 bases remained unmatched. CDR3 length: 17 residues. Germline V gene sequence: CDR1 MGHRA, CDR2 YSYEKL.

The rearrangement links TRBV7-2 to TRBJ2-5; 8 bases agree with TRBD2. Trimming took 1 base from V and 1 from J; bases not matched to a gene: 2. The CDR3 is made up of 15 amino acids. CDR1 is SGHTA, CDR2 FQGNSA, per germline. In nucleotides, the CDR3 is TGTGCCAGCAGCTTAGGGACTAGCACCCAAGAGACCCAGTACTTC. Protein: CASSLGTSTQETQYF.

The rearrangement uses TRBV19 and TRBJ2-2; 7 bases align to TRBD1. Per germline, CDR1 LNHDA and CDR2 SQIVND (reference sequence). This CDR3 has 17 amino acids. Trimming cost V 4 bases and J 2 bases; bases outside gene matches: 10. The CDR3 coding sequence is TGTGCCAGTAGTACTTACAGACAGGGACGCAACACCGGGGAGCTGTTTTTT. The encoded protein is CASSTYRQGRNTGELFF.

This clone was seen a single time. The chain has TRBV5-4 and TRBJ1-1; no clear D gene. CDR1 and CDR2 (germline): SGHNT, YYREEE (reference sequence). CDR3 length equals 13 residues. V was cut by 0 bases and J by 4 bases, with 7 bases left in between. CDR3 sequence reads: CASSLEGGTEAFF. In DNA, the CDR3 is TGTGCCAGCAGCTTGGAAGGAGGCACTGAAGCTTTCTTT.

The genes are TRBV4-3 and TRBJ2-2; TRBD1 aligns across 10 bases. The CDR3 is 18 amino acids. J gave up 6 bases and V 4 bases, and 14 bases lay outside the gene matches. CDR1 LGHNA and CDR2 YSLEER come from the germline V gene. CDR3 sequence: CASSPNPPGQGLPGELFF. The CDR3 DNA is TGCGCCAGCAGCCCCAATCCGCCGGGACAGGGGTTGCCCGGGGAGCTGTTTTTT.

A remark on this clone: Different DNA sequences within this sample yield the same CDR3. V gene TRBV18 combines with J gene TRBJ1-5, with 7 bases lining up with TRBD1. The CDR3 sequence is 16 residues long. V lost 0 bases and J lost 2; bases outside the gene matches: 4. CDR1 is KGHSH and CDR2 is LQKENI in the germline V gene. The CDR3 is CASSPPGQGGNQPQHF. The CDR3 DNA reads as TGTGCCAGCTCACCACCTGGCCAGGGGGGCAATCAGCCCCAGCATTTT.

This CDR3 is CASSSETSENTGELFF. CDR3 coding DNA: TGTGCCAGCAGCTCCGAGACTAGCGAAAACACCGGGGAGCTGTTTTTT. The chain links TRBV11-1 to TRBJ2-2, with 8 bases matching TRBD2. Germline-derived CDR1 and CDR2 are SGHAT and FQDESV (reference sequence). With V trimmed by 4 bases and J by 2 bases, 6 bases remained unmatched. The CDR3 length is 16 residues.

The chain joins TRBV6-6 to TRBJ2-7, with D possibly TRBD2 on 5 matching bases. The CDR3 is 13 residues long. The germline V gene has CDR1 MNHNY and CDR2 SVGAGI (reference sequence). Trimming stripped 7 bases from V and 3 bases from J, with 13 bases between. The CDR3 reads CASTRGRYYEQYF. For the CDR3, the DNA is TGTGCCAGCACCCGAGGGCGCTACTACGAGCAGTACTTC.

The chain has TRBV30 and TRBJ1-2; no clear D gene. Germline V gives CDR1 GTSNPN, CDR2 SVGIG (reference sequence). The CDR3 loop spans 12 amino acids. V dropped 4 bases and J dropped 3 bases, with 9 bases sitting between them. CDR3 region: CAWTLQYYGYTF. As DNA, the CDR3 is TGTGCCTGGACCCTACAGTACTATGGCTACACCTTC.

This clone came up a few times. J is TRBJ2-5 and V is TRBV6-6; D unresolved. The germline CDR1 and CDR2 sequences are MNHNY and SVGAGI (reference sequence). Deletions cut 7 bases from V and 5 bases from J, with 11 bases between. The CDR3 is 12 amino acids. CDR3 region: CASTSPAETQYF. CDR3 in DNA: TGTGCCAGCACCTCACCCGCGGAGACCCAGTACTTC.

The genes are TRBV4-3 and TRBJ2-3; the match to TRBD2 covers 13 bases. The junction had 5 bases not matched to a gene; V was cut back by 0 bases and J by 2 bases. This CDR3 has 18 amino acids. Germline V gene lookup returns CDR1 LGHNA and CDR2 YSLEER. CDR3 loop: CASSQDRTSGGATDTQYF. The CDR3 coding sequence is TGCGCCAGCAGCCAAGATCGAACTAGCGGGGGGGCCACAGATACGCAGTATTTT.

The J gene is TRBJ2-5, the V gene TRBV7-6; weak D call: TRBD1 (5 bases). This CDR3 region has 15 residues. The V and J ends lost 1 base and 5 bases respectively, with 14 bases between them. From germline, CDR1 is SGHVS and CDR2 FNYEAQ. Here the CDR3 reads CASSLGSGAGETQYF. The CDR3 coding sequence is TGTGCCAGCAGCTTAGGTTCTGGGGCTGGGGAGACCCAGTACTTC.

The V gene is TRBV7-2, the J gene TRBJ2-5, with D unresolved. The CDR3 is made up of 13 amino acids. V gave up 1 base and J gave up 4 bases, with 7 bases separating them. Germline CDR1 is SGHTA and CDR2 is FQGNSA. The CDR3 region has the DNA TGTGCCAGCAGCTTAGTGCCGGGAGAGACCCAGTACTTC. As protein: CASSLVPGETQYF.

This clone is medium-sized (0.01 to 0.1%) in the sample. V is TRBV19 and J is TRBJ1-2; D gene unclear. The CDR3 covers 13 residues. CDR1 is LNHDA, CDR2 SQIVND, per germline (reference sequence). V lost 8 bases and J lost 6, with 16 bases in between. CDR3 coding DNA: TGTGCCAGTCTCCCAGCGGAGGGTAATGGCTACACCTTC. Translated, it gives CASLPAEGNGYTF.

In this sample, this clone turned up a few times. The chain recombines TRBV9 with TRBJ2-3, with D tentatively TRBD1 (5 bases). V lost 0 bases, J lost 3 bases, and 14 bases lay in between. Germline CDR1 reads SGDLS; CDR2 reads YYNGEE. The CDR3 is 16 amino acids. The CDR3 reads CASSVGRAGWTDTQYF. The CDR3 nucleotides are TGTGCCAGCAGCGTAGGAAGGGCAGGGTGGACAGATACGCAGTATTTT.

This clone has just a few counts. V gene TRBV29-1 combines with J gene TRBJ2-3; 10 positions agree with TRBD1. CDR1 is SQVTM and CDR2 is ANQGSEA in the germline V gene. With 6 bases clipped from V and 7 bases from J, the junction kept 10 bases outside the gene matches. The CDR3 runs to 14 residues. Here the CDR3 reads CSVESWGQGYTQYF. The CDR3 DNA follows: TGCAGCGTCGAATCGTGGGGACAGGGGTATACGCAGTATTTT.

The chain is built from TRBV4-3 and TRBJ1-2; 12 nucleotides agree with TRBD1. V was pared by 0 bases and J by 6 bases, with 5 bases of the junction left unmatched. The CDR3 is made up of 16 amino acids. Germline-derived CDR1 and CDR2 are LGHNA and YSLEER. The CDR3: CASSQDWGQGADGYTF. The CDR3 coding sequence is TGCGCCAGCAGCCAAGATTGGGGACAGGGGGCGGATGGCTACACCTTC.

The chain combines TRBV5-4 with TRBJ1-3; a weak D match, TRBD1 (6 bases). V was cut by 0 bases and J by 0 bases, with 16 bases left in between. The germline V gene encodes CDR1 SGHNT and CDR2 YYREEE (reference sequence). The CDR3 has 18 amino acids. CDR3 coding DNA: TGTGCCAGCAGCTTGGGCGGATATGGGGGCCGCTCTGGAAACACCATATATTTT. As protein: CASSLGGYGGRSGNTIYF.

The CDR3 DNA reads as TGTGCCAGCTCAACAGGGAACAATCAGCCCCAGCATTTT. Translation gives CASSTGNNQPQHF. The J gene is TRBJ1-5, the V gene TRBV18, with D perhaps matching TRBD1 (6 bases). CDR1 is KGHSH and CDR2 is LQKENI in the germline V gene. There are 13 residues in the CDR3. Trimming shortened V by 5 bases and J by 3 bases, and 8 bases separated the two germline ends.

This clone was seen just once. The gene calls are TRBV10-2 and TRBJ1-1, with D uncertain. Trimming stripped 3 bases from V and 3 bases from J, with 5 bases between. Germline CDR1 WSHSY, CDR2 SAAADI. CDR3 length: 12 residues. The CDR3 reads CASSDGDTEAFF. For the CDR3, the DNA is TGCGCCAGCAGTGACGGGGACACTGAAGCTTTCTTT.

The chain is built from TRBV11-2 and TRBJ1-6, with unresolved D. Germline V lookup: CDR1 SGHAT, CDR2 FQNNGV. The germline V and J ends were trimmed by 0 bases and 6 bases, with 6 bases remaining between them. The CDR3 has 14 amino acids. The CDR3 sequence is CASSLDRLNSPLHF. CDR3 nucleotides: TGTGCCAGCAGCTTAGACAGACTTAATTCACCCCTCCACTTT. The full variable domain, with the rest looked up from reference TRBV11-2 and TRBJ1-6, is EAGVAQSPRYKIIEKRQSVAFWCNPISGHATLYWYQQILGQGPKLLIQFQNNGVVDDSQLPKDRFSAERLKGVDSTLKIQPAKLEDSAVYLCASSLDRLNSPLHFGNGTRLTVT.

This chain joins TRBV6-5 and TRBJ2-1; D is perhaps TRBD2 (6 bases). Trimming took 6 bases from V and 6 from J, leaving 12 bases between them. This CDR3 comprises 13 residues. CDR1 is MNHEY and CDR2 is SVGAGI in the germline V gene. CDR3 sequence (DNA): TGTGCCAGCAGCCAAGGGGAGGTCAATGAGCAGTTCTTC. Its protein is CASSQGEVNEQFF.

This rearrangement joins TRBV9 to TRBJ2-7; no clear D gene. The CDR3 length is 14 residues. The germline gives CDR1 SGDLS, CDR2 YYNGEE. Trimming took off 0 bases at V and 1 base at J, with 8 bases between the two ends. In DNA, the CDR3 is TGTGCCAGCAGCGTAGAGTATACTTCCTACGAGCAGTACTTC. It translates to CASSVEYTSYEQYF.

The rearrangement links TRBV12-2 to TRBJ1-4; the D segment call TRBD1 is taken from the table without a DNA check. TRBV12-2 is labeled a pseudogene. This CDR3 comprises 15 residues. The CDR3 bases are TGTGCAAGTCGCTTGGGCCGACAGGGGAATGAAAAACTGTTTTTT. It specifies CASRLGRQGNEKLFF.

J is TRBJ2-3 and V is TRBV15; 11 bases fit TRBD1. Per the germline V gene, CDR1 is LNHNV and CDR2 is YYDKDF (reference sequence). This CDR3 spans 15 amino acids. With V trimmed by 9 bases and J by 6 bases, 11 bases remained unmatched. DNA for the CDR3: TGTGCCACGACTCCGGGACAGGGGGATTCGGATACGCAGTATTTT. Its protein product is CATTPGQGDSDTQYF.

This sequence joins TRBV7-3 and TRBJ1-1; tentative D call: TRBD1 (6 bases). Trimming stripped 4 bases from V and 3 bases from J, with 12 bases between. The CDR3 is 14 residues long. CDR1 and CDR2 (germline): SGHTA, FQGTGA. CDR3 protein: CASSSIGGDTEAFF. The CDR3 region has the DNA TGTGCCAGCAGCTCCATAGGGGGAGACACTGAAGCTTTCTTT.